This TCR beta chain was recovered during a study of cytomegalovirus exposure and HLA in healthy donors. Sequencing used immunoSEQ multiplex PCR; TCRdb keeps in-frame clones, though not all of them. This sample has 150,000 to 200,000 clones, with about 88% found just once. Sample: PBMCs. This TCR derives from a woman between 18 and 29 years old in good health and CMV-seronegative.

The CDR3 DNA reads TGTGCCAGCAGCCAAGAAGGGGATGAGCAGTTCTTC. This encodes CASSQEGDEQFF. The V and J genes are TRBV4-2 and TRBJ2-1; D is possibly TRBD1 (5 bases). V was pared by 0 bases and J by 8 bases, with 5 bases between. The CDR3 has 12 amino acids. From germline, CDR1 is LGHNA and CDR2 YNFKEQ.